This is a list of T cell receptor beta chains from one sample in a study of CD8+CD57+ T cells in acquired aplastic anemia. MiXCR was run by TCRdb on the reads, yielding one entry per CDR3 protein. The repertoire holds around 120,000 distinct CDR3 sequences, with almost 40% as singletons. The sample was sorted CD4+, CD8+, or CD8+CD57+ T cells (not recorded which) from PBMCs. These TCRs come from a human donor with aplastic anemia. CDR3s include the opening cysteine and the closing phenylalanine or tryptophan. A D gene is named only where the DNA matches it firmly. Expanded clones are given a class, and other clones once, few, many or no size at all.

j_call cdr3_length v_call clone_size d_call cdr3_aa cdr3_nt
TRBJ2-1 15 TRBV2 NA NA CASTEGQTHSGEQFF TGTGCCAGCACCGAAGGGCAGACCCACTCTGGCGAGCAGTTCTTC
TRBJ1-1 14 TRBV5-4 few TRBD1 CASRPQGPDTEAFF TGTGCCAGCAGGCCACAGGGGCCCGACACTGAAGCTTTCTTT
TRBJ2-1 16 TRBV15 NA NA CATSRDVGEGENEQFF TGTGCCACCAGCAGAGATGTGGGGGAGGGGGAAAATGAGCAGTTCTTC
TRBJ1-5 16 TRBV10-2 many NA CARPPPGVRRNQPQHF TGCGCCAGACCGCCCCCCGGGGTTAGGCGCAATCAGCCCCAGCATTTT
TRBJ1-1 12 TRBV29-1 once NA CSVDWGDTEAFF TGCAGCGTTGATTGGGGGGACACTGAAGCTTTCTTT
TRBJ2-6 17 TRBV5-4 many NA CASSLMQGSSGANVLTF TGTGCCAGCAGCCTCATGCAGGGAAGCTCTGGGGCCAACGTCCTGACTTTC
TRBJ1-6 15 TRBV7-6 NA NA CASSLAKGVNSPLHF TGTGCCAGCAGCTTAGCGAAGGGGGTTAATTCACCCCTCCACTTT
TRBJ2-7 15 TRBV2 NA NA CASSEVGGPDYEQYF TGTGCCAGCAGTGAAGTGGGGGGGCCGGACTACGAGCAGTACTTC
TRBJ1-2 11 TRBV2 NA NA CAAGAARGYTF TGTGCGGCGGGGGCGGCGCGGGGCTACACCTTC
TRBJ1-4 14 TRBV5-1 many NA CASSLDGLNEKLFF TGCGCCAGCAGCTTAGACGGCCTTAATGAAAAACTGTTTTTT
TRBJ1-2 13 TRBV5-5 NA NA CASSSDPFKGYTF TGTGCCAGCAGTTCGGACCCTTTTAAGGGCTACACCTTC
TRBJ1-2 13 TRBV7-2 many NA CASSPDSNYGYTF TGTGCCAGCAGCCCCGACAGCAACTATGGCTACACCTTC
TRBJ1-5 14 TRBV3-1 NA NA CASSQDPRDQPQHF TGTGCCAGCAGCCAGGACCCCAGGGATCAGCCCCAGCATTTT
TRBJ1-1 15 TRBV9 many NA CASSEGGRSHTEAFF TGTGCCAGCAGCGAGGGGGGACGGTCGCACACTGAAGCTTTCTTT
TRBJ1-1 14 TRBV6-4 NA TRBD1 CASRDRWSDTEAFF TGTGCCAGCAGGGACAGGTGGTCGGACACTGAAGCTTTCTTT
TRBJ2-1 13 TRBV7-8 NA NA CASSPDRNNEQFF TGTGCCAGCAGCCCCGACAGGAACAATGAGCAGTTCTTC
TRBJ1-2 16 TRBV12-3/TRBV12-4 many TRBD1 CASSPGGRGRVYGYTF TGTGCCAGCAGCCCCGGCGGGAGGGGGCGAGTCTATGGCTACACCTTC
TRBJ2-5 14 TRBV27 NA NA CASSSHDTKETQYF TGTGCCAGCAGTTCCCACGATACTAAAGAGACCCAGTACTTC
TRBJ2-5 14 TRBV15 few NA CATSRETSQETQYF TGTGCCACCAGCAGAGAGACGAGTCAAGAGACCCAGTACTTC
TRBJ1-2 14 TRBV2 few NA CASSETSSNYGYTF TGTGCCAGCAGTGAAACGTCCAGTAACTATGGCTACACCTTC
TRBJ2-3 14 TRBV10-2 NA TRBD2 CASSASGGTDTQYF TGCGCCAGCAGTGCTAGCGGGGGCACAGATACGCAGTATTTT
TRBJ2-7 14 TRBV5-1 once NA CASSLTGLDYEQYF TGCGCCAGCAGCTTGACAGGGCTCGACTACGAGCAGTACTTC
TRBJ1-4 13 TRBV15 once NA CASNRAYNEKLFF TGTGCCAGCAACAGGGCTTATAATGAAAAACTGTTTTTT
TRBJ2-7 14 TRBV2 NA TRBD1 CASRDVTGGSGQYF TGTGCCAGCAGGGACGTTACAGGGGGCTCCGGGCAGTACTTC
TRBJ2-1 20 TRBV11-1 NA TRBD2 CASSFPLTSGGPRTYNEQFF TGTGCCAGCAGCTTCCCCCTGACTAGCGGGGGCCCAAGAACCTACAATGAGCAGTTCTTC
TRBJ2-1 14 TRBV5-6 many TRBD2 CASSYSLAGYEQFF TGTGCCAGCAGCTACAGTTTAGCGGGGTATGAGCAGTTCTTC
TRBJ1-6 17 TRBV28 few NA CASSLSSRGRRNSPLHF TGTGCCAGCAGTTTATCCTCGCGGGGGCGGAGAAATTCACCCCTCCACTTT
TRBJ2-1 16 TRBV10-2 many TRBD2 CASSLPGLAGGGEQFF TGCGCCAGCAGTTTACCGGGACTAGCGGGGGGAGGGGAGCAGTTCTTC
TRBJ1-1 14 TRBV20-1 many NA CSANNAKGKTEAFF TGCAGTGCCAATAACGCTAAAGGTAAAACTGAAGCTTTCTTT
TRBJ1-3 14 TRBV19 many NA CASSIGTSGNTIYF TGTGCCAGTAGTATCGGGACTTCTGGAAACACCATATATTTT
TRBJ2-5 15 TRBV10-3 NA NA CATSDPKRAGETQYF TGTGCCACCAGTGATCCGAAGAGGGCGGGGGAGACCCAGTACTTC
TRBJ2-7 14 TRBV5-1 NA TRBD2 CASSLRTRTYEQYF TGCGCCAGCAGCTTACGGACTAGGACCTACGAGCAGTACTTC
TRBJ1-2 14 TRBV20-1 many TRBD1 CSATSGTENYGYTF TGCAGTGCTACCTCCGGGACAGAAAACTATGGCTACACCTTC
TRBJ1-1 14 TRBV7-9 NA TRBD1 CASTRTGSNTEAFF TGTGCCAGCACCCGGACAGGGTCGAACACTGAAGCTTTCTTT
TRBJ1-4 13 TRBV10-3 NA NA CAISESRGEKLFF TGTGCCATCAGTGAGTCGAGAGGGGAAAAACTGTTTTTT
TRBJ1-2 15 TRBV15 few NA CATSRARGTNYGYTF TGTGCCACCAGCAGAGCACGGGGAACTAACTATGGCTACACCTTC
TRBJ2-7 17 TRBV6-5 many NA CASSYPDLDDASYEQYF TGTGCCAGCAGTTACCCCGATCTCGACGACGCTTCCTACGAGCAGTACTTC
TRBJ2-7 15 TRBV15 medium-sized NA CATRGSGRPSYEQYF TGTGCCACCAGAGGATCAGGGAGGCCGTCCTACGAGCAGTACTTC
TRBJ2-3 15 TRBV5-1 many TRBD1 CASSLGQGPPDTQYF TGCGCCAGCAGCTTGGGACAGGGTCCCCCAGATACGCAGTATTTT
TRBJ2-1 15 TRBV7-9 many TRBD1 CASSPRWTGHNEQFF TGTGCCAGCAGCCCACGATGGACAGGGCACAATGAGCAGTTCTTC
TRBJ2-3 14 TRBV9 NA NA CASSVGQDTDTQYF TGTGCCAGCAGCGTAGGACAGGACACAGATACGCAGTATTTT
TRBJ2-1 15 TRBV3-1 NA NA CASSQRVSSYNEQFF TGTGCCAGCAGCCAACGGGTGAGCTCCTACAATGAGCAGTTCTTC
TRBJ1-1 12 TRBV29-1 NA NA CSPFRWSTEAFF TGCAGCCCCTTTCGGTGGAGTACTGAAGCTTTCTTT
TRBJ2-1 11 TRBV5-8 few NA CASSGGREQFF TGTGCCAGCAGCGGGGGCCGTGAGCAGTTCTTC
TRBJ2-5 16 TRBV28 few TRBD1 CASSQTGTGIQETQYF TGTGCCAGCAGTCAGACCGGGACAGGCATTCAAGAGACCCAGTACTTC
TRBJ2-2 15 TRBV27 NA NA CASSLSEINTGELFF TGTGCCAGCAGTTTGAGCGAGATAAACACCGGGGAGCTGTTTTTT
TRBJ2-7 16 TRBV18 NA NA CASSPPGQPLTYEQYF TGTGCCAGCTCACCACCAGGGCAACCCCTAACCTACGAGCAGTACTTC
TRBJ1-5 16 TRBV19 many NA CASSIAGTYARQPQHF TGTGCCAGTAGTATAGCCGGGACCTACGCGAGGCAGCCCCAGCATTTT